The 27 T cell receptor beta chains below all came from one sample that was sequenced in a study of T cell clonality in common variable immunodeficiency. Some clones are missing from TCRdb's copy, which holds only in-frame ones; the method was immunoSEQ multiplex PCR. Observed in the sample are fewer than 60,000 clones, none of them singletons. Input material: peripheral blood mononuclear cells. The source of these receptors is a person aged 18-69 years in good health.

On this clone itself: The sequence runs out 3 residues before the end of the CDR3; the remainder is reconstructed from the germline J gene. This chain connects TRBV6-1 to TRBJ2-1; unclear D gene. There are 16 residues in the CDR3. Looked up from germline, CDR1 is MNHNS and CDR2 is SASEGT. The V end was cut by 2 bases, the J end by 0 bases, with 11 bases between. Incomplete CDR3 DNA: TGTGCCAGCAGTGAACGTCAGTCGAGCTCCTACAATGAG. Protein sequence: CASSERQSSSYNE. The complete CDR3 reads CASSERQSSSYNEQFF.

In the case of this clone: The DNA ends 3 residues before the CDR3 does, and the rest of the CDR3 is filled in from the germline J gene. The chain employs TRBV20-1 and TRBJ2-3; 8 nucleotides match TRBD2. V trimming: 6 bases; J trimming: 7 bases; junction bases outside the gene matches: 12. The germline CDR1 and CDR2 sequences are DFQATT and SNEGSKA (reference sequence). CDR3 length: 14 residues. The DNA read from the CDR3 is TGCAGTGCCCAAGCGGGGGCCGGTTTAAATACG. Protein: CSAQAGAGLNT. The whole CDR3 protein reads CSAQAGAGLNTQYF.

This clone has at least ten counts. The CDR3 is cut off 3 residues early in the read; its end comes from the germline J gene. The identical CDR3 is also encoded by other nucleotide sequences in the sample. The rearrangement links TRBV2 to TRBJ1-1, with D tentatively TRBD1 (5 bases). V lost 5 bases and J lost 0, with 13 bases in between. From germline, CDR1 is SNHLY and CDR2 FYNNEI. CDR3 length equals 15 residues. The CDR3 DNA, read in part, is TGTGCCAGCAGTCTCAGGGCAGGAATGAACACTGAA. It encodes CASSLRAGMNTE. The CDR3 in its entirety is CASSLRAGMNTEAFF. The full variable domain, rest sourced from reference TRBV2 and TRBJ1-1, is EPEVTQTPSHQVTQMGQEVILRCVPISNHLYFYWYRQILGQKVEFLVSFYNNEISEKSEIFDDQFSVERPDGSNFTLKIRSTKLEDSAMYFCASSLRAGMNTEAFFGQGTRLTVV.

This clone was counted many times. Coverage ceases 3 residues before the CDR3 finishes, and the germline J gene fills in the end. The chain links TRBV5-1 to TRBJ2-2, with 10 bases that match TRBD1. CDR3 size: 15 residues. After removal of 0 bases from V and 4 bases from J, the junction contained 0 bases not matched to a gene. Germline CDR1 and CDR2: SGHRS and YFSETQ. The CDR3 loop reads CASSLGQGATGELFF. CDR3 DNA (partial): TGCGCCAGCAGCTTGGGACAGGGGGCCACCGGGGAG.

This clone was picked up many times. With the read ending 3 residues before the CDR3 end, the germline J gene is used to fill in that end. This chain links TRBV2 with TRBJ2-1, with D perhaps TRBD2 (6 bases). The V end was cut by 8 bases, the J end by 4 bases, with 15 bases between. Germline loops: CDR1 SNHLY, CDR2 FYNNEI. CDR3 length: 14 amino acids. CDR3 amino acids: CASSEDYLYNEQFF. The covered CDR3 bases are TGTGCCAGCTCCGAGGACTACCTATACAATGAG.

This clone was seen ten or more times. The missing CDR3 end, 3 residues past where the read stops, is filled in from the germline J gene. J is TRBJ2-3 and V is TRBV29-1; the D gene is possibly TRBD1 (5 bases). This CDR3 contains 12 residues. Germline V gene sequence: CDR1 SQVTM, CDR2 ANQGSEA. The sequenced CDR3 bases are TGCAGCGTTGAAGACGTCCGGACATCG. It yields the protein CSVEDVRTS. Given in full, the CDR3 is CSVEDVRTSQYF.

This clone was found many times. The read ends 3 residues before the CDR3 terminus; that terminus is restored from the germline J gene. This sequence joins TRBV19 and TRBJ2-1; TRBD1 agrees at 7 bases. V lost 4 bases, J lost 6 bases, and 3 bases stayed unmatched. In germline, CDR1 is LNHDA, CDR2 SQIVND (reference sequence). The length of the CDR3 is 13 residues. The CDR3 region is CASSTQGINEQFF. Partial CDR3 DNA: TGTGCCAGTAGTACACAGGGGATCAATGAG.

This clone was detected ten times or more. From the germline J gene comes the end of the CDR3, since the read stops 3 residues before it. The V call is TRBV5-1, the J call TRBJ1-1; 9 nucleotides match TRBD1. Trimming at V came to 3 bases and at J to 1 base, leaving 4 bases not matched to a gene. Germline V gives CDR1 SGHRS, CDR2 YFSETQ. This CDR3 comprises 15 residues. The sequenced CDR3 bases are TGCGCCAGCAGCTGGGGGGACAGGGCGAACACTGAA. Translation: CASSWGDRANTE. In full, the CDR3 reads CASSWGDRANTEAFF.

This clone has a count of ten or more. The read comes to an end 3 residues before the CDR3 does, leaving the germline J gene to fill in the end. This chain uses TRBV20-1 with TRBJ2-7, with D perhaps TRBD1 (5 bases). There are 14 residues in the CDR3. Per germline, CDR1 DFQATT and CDR2 SNEGSKA (reference sequence). Trimming took off 0 bases at V and 1 base at J, with 10 bases between the two ends. CDR3 loop: CSARDPYRSYEQYF. CDR3 DNA, as far as it was read: TGCAGTGCTAGAGATCCGTACAGGTCCTACGAG.

This clone was counted at least ten times. The read gets to within 3 residues of the CDR3 end, and the germline J gene fills in the rest. The rearrangement uses TRBV4-1 and TRBJ2-3, with a tentative D call TRBD1 (5 bases). In germline, CDR1 is MGHRA, CDR2 YSYEKL. Trimming shortened V by 0 bases and J by 4 bases, and 8 bases separated the two germline ends. The CDR3 spans 14 residues. The CDR3 loop reads CASSQEGRPDTQYF. CDR3 DNA, as far as it was read: TGCGCCAGCAGCCAAGAGGGGCGGCCAGATACG.

This clone was detected ten times or more. Partial CDR3 DNA: TGTGCCAGCTCACCACCCGGCAGGGGAGGCTACGAG. Its translation: CASSPPGRGGYE. In full, the CDR3 reads CASSPPGRGGYEQYF. This chain links TRBV18 with TRBJ2-7; D tentatively reads TRBD1 or TRBD2 (6 bases each). The read comes to an end 3 residues before the CDR3 does, leaving the germline J gene to fill in the end. V lost 0 bases to trimming and J lost 3 bases, with 12 bases between them. CDR3 length equals 15 residues. Germline V gives CDR1 KGHSH, CDR2 LQKENI.

There are many counts of this clone. CDR3 DNA (partial): TGTGCCAGTAGTATAGGTACCAGGGGCGCCGGAGAAAAA. As protein: CASSIGTRGAGEK. In full, the CDR3 reads CASSIGTRGAGEKLFF. The rearrangement joins TRBV19 to TRBJ1-4, with D possibly TRBD1 on 6 matching bases. Read sequence stops 3 residues before the CDR3 end, and the germline J gene provides the missing end. The V end was cut by 1 base, the J end by 8 bases, with 17 bases between. Germline CDR1 is LNHDA and CDR2 is SQIVND (reference sequence). This CDR3 has 16 amino acids.

Ten or more counts support this clone. The read ends 3 residues before the CDR3 terminus; that terminus is restored from the germline J gene. The chain couples TRBV2 to TRBJ1-1; 9 bases line up with TRBD1. Germline V gene data show CDR1 as SNHLY and CDR2 as FYNNEI. With 7 bases clipped from V and 1 base from J, the junction kept 7 bases outside the gene matches. This CDR3 has 15 amino acids. The sequenced CDR3 bases are TGTGCCAGCAATATTCCGGGACAGGGGAACACTGAA. It translates to CASNIPGQGNTE. In full, the CDR3 reads CASNIPGQGNTEAFF.

Worth noting for this clone: The read gets to within 3 residues of the CDR3 end, and the germline J gene fills in the rest. The chain uses TRBV7-2 and TRBJ2-7, with D perhaps assigned TRBD1 or TRBD2 (7 bases each). In germline, CDR1 is SGHTA, CDR2 FQGNSA. V lost 0 bases to trimming and J lost 0 bases, with 12 bases between them. The CDR3 spans 16 residues. Incomplete CDR3 DNA: TGTGCCAGCAGCTTAGCGGGAGGGACAGACTCCTACGAG. It codes for CASSLAGGTDSYE. The CDR3 in its entirety is CASSLAGGTDSYEQYF.

Ten or more counts support this clone. The read falls 3 residues short of the CDR3 end, and the missing part is taken from the germline J gene. The genes are TRBV4-1 and TRBJ1-4, with a tentative D call TRBD1 (6 bases). This CDR3 is built from 13 residues. Germline CDR1 and CDR2: MGHRA and YSYEKL. With 8 bases removed from V and 8 bases from J, the gap between germline ends came to 15 bases. CDR3 sequence: CASRLRGGEKLFF. The part of the CDR3 DNA that was read is TGCGCCAGCCGACTGAGGGGGGGCGAAAAA.

In this sample, this clone turned up many times. The read ends 3 residues before the CDR3 terminus; that terminus is restored from the germline J gene. The rearrangement joins TRBV10-3 to TRBJ1-6, with D possibly being TRBD1 (5 bases). Germline CDR1 ENHRY, CDR2 SYGVKD. The V end lost 9 bases, the J end lost 8 bases, and 14 bases lay between the germline ends. CDR3 size: 13 residues. CDR3 bases read: TGTGCCATGACGGGGGAACCAGATTCACCC. Encoded protein: CAMTGEPDSP. The CDR3 as a whole reads CAMTGEPDSPLHF.

This clone was counted ten times or more. The missing CDR3 end, 3 residues past where the read stops, is filled in from the germline J gene. The chain joins TRBV19 to TRBJ1-4; TRBD1 agrees at 10 bases. V shed 9 bases and J 6 bases; nucleotides not matched to a gene: 7. The germline CDR1 and CDR2 sequences are LNHDA and SQIVND (reference sequence). The CDR3 covers 14 residues. Incomplete CDR3 DNA: TGTGCCAGCCAACGGACAGGGGGTTATGAAAAA. Protein sequence: CASQRTGGYEK. The full CDR3 sequence reads CASQRTGGYEKLFF.

Ten or more counts support this clone. The read halts 3 residues ahead of the CDR3 end, with the missing end drawn from the germline J gene. The rearrangement links TRBV20-1 to TRBJ1-4, with 10 bases lining up with TRBD1. This CDR3 is built from 14 residues. Trimming cost V 1 base and J 7 bases; bases outside gene matches: 3. Germline CDR1 and CDR2: DFQATT and SNEGSKA (reference sequence). The part of the CDR3 DNA that was read is TGCAGTGCTAGAGGGGACAGGGGAGGTGAAAAA. Its protein is CSARGDRGGEK. The CDR3 in full is CSARGDRGGEKLFF.

This clone was seen repeatedly, ten times or more. Read coverage stops 3 residues before the CDR3 terminus; the germline J gene supplies the remainder. This chain links TRBV18 with TRBJ1-1; a possible D gene is TRBD1 (6 bases). Trimming stripped 4 bases from V and 1 base from J, with 10 bases between. The CDR3 contains 14 residues. Germline V gene data show CDR1 as KGHSH and CDR2 as LQKENI. Here the CDR3 reads CASSLTGPNTEAFF. The sequenced part of the CDR3 DNA is TGTGCCAGCTCACTCACAGGGCCGAACACTGAA.

This clone appeared many times. Sequencing ends 3 residues short of the CDR3 end; the germline J gene provides the rest. The chain links TRBV2 to TRBJ2-3, with 9 bases identical to TRBD1. This CDR3 region has 15 residues. Germline CDR1 SNHLY, CDR2 FYNNEI. The V gene end was trimmed by 7 bases and the J gene end by 4 bases; junction bases not matched to a gene: 9. The covered CDR3 bases are TGTGCCAGCAACCCGGGGACAGGGATTCCAGATACG. Translating gives CASNPGTGIPDT. The entire CDR3 protein reads CASNPGTGIPDTQYF.

This clone was picked up many times. The read ends 3 residues shy of where the CDR3 ends; the end is completed using the germline J gene. J is TRBJ2-5 and V is TRBV30, with D perhaps given as TRBD1 or TRBD2 (5 bases each). V was clipped by 1 base and J by 5 bases, with 11 bases between them. The CDR3 covers 13 residues. Germline CDR1 is GTSNPN and CDR2 is SVGIG (reference sequence). Incomplete CDR3 DNA: TGTGCCTGGAGTGGCGAGGGGCGGGAGACC. This translates into CAWSGEGRET. The whole CDR3 region reads CAWSGEGRETQYF.

This clone has ten or more counts. This CDR3 is CASSLEGASSYNEQFF. The part of the CDR3 DNA that was read is TGCGCCAGCAGCTTGGAGGGGGCGAGCTCCTACAATGAG. The chain carries TRBV5-1 and TRBJ2-1; 7 bases are shared with TRBD1. The read is 3 residues too short to cover the CDR3 end, so that end is filled in from the germline J gene. Germline-derived CDR1 and CDR2 are SGHRS and YFSETQ. The CDR3 consists of 16 residues. After removal of 0 bases from V and 0 bases from J, the junction contained 3 bases not matched to a gene.

Many counts were recorded for this clone. The read gets to within 3 residues of the CDR3 end, and the germline J gene fills in the rest. J is TRBJ2-1 and V is TRBV2, with D hard to call. The CDR3 is 16 amino acids. Trimming took 7 bases from V and 6 from J, leaving 22 bases between them. Per germline, CDR1 SNHLY and CDR2 FYNNEI. The covered CDR3 bases are TGTGCCAGCATGGGCAGAGAATTACTTCGGTTCAATGAG. Translation gives CASMGRELLRFNE. The entire CDR3 sequence reads CASMGRELLRFNEQFF.

This clone was observed many times. The CDR3 end lies 3 residues beyond the end of the read and is filled in from the germline J gene. The chain is built from TRBV7-3 and TRBJ2-1; TRBD2 aligns across 9 bases. The junction had 12 bases not matched to a gene; V was cut back by 5 bases and J by 7 bases. The V gene's germline CDR1 is SGHTA and CDR2 FQGTGA. There are 16 residues in the CDR3. The CDR3 region is CASSPDPGLAKNEQFF. The sequenced CDR3 bases are TGTGCCAGCAGCCCAGACCCGGGACTAGCTAAGAATGAG.

There are many counts of this clone. The missing CDR3 end, 3 residues past where the read stops, is filled in from the germline J gene. The chain uses TRBV19 and TRBJ2-7; 9 bases map to TRBD2. The CDR3 is 14 amino acids. Per the germline V gene, CDR1 is LNHDA and CDR2 is SQIVND (reference sequence). The trim removed 4 bases at V and 3 bases at J, leaving 4 bases unmatched. This CDR3 reads CASSTLSGSYEQYF. The covered CDR3 bases are TGTGCCAGTAGTACCCTTAGCGGGAGCTACGAG.

This clone has ten or more counts. Read sequence stops 3 residues before the CDR3 end, and the germline J gene provides the missing end. V is TRBV6-1 and J is TRBJ2-3, with TRBD2 identical over 10 bases. This CDR3 is 16 amino acids long. J lost 6 bases, V lost 2 bases, and 8 bases had no gene match. Per the germline V gene, CDR1 is MNHNS and CDR2 is SASEGT. The CDR3 protein is CASSEYQRGGADTQYF. The CDR3 DNA, read in part, is TGTGCCAGCAGTGAATATCAGCGGGGGGGAGCCGATACG.

Concerning this clone itself: Read coverage stops 3 residues before the CDR3 terminus; the germline J gene supplies the remainder. The chain combines TRBV20-1 with TRBJ2-3, with 8 nucleotides matching TRBD2. The CDR3 covers 15 residues. Germline assignment: CDR1 DFQATT and CDR2 SNEGSKA (reference sequence). Trimming removed 0 bases from V and 3 bases from J; junction bases left unmatched: 5. The sequenced CDR3 bases are TGCAGTGCTAGAGATCTAGGCGGGGGGACAGATACG. Translated, it gives CSARDLGGGTDT. The full-length CDR3 reads as CSARDLGGGTDTQYF.